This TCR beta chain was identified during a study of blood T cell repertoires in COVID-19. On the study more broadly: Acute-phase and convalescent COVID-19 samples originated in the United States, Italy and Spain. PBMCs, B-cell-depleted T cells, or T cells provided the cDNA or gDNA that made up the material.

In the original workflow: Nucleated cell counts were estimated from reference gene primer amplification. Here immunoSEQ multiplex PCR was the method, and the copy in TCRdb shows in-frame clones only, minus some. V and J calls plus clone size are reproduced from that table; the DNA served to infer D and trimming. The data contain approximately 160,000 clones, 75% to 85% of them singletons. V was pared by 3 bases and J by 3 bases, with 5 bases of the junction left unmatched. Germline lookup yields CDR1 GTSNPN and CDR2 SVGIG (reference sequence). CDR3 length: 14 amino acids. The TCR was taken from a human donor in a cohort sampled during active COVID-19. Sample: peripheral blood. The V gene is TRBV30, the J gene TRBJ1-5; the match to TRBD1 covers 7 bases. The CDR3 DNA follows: TGTGCCTGGAGGAAGACAGGGTTCAATCAGCCCCAGCATTTT. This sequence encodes CAWRKTGFNQPQHF.